Sequencing of this T cell receptor (beta chain) was carried out in a study of control samples from healthy donors and cancer patients. V lost 6 bases and J 0 bases, leaving 11 bases between the germline ends. The CDR3 totals 13 residues. Germline V lookup: CDR1 SQVTM, CDR2 ANQGSEA. Produced via immunoSEQ multiplex PCR; TCRdb's table is partial and in-frame only. The sample includes 100,000 or so clones, around 82% seen only once; the top ten take roughly 13%. The material sequenced was blood. The chain recombines TRBV29-1 with TRBJ1-1, with D possibly TRBD1 on 6 matching bases. This TCR came from a woman in her forties or fifties in good health. The CDR3 coding sequence is TGCAGCGTGCGCGGGACAATGAACACTGAAGCTTTCTTT. Translating it yields CSVRGTMNTEAFF.